This T cell receptor (beta chain) was sequenced in a study of blood T cell repertoires in COVID-19. The CDR3 is 15 residues long. J lost 6 bases, V lost 0 bases, and 4 bases had no gene match. The germline V gene has CDR1 SGHNT and CDR2 YYREEE (reference sequence). Generated by immunoSEQ multiplex PCR, the TCRdb table keeps only in-frame clones and is missing some. The sample records about 140,000 clones, roughly 80% being singletons. The chain employs TRBV5-4 and TRBJ2-7; 12 nucleotides match TRBD2. The specimen was peripheral blood. The receptor comes from a woman of 80 years or more with acute or convalescent COVID-19. Written as DNA, the CDR3 is TGTGCCAGCAGCTTGGAAGTGACTAGCGGGAGCGAGCAGTACTTC. Amino acids: CASSLEVTSGSEQYF.